Presented here are 30 T cell receptor beta chains from one specimen sequenced in a study of T cells in Graves' hyperthyroidism and ophthalmopathy. The source material, RNA transcripts, was used to amplify TCR beta CDR3 regions. HTBI primers drove first-round RT-PCR of the TCR CDR3. TCRdb re-called the multiplex PCR reads through MiXCR, storing one row per CDR3 protein. Among over 450,000 distinct CDR3 sequences, 15% to 20% were seen once, and the ten largest hold approximately 18%. The sample was blood. Receptor source: a woman aged 18-35 years with Graves' ophthalmopathy.

Many counts were recorded for this clonotype. CDR3 in DNA: TGTGCCAGCAGCTTCTCTGTGACGGCTAACACTGAAGCTTTCTTT. This gives the protein CASSFSVTANTEAFF. J is TRBJ1-1 and V is TRBV5-6; D gene uncertain. Trimming removed 2 bases at V and 2 bases at J, with 13 bases between. There are 15 residues in the CDR3. Germline V gene lookup returns CDR1 SGHDT and CDR2 YYEEEE.

The chain couples TRBV20-1 to TRBJ2-1, with 7 bases fitting TRBD2. Germline V gene data show CDR1 as DFQATT and CDR2 as SNEGSKA (reference sequence). This CDR3 comprises 17 residues. After removal of 1 base from V and 6 bases from J, the junction contained 15 bases not matched to a gene. This CDR3 reads CSARGVVSGGSSNEQFF. CDR3 DNA sequence: TGCAGTGCTAGAGGAGTTGTGTCTGGCGGGAGTAGCAATGAGCAGTTCTTC.

This clonotype was counted a single time. This may stem from a read error, because a much larger clone lies one nucleotide away. The chain uses TRBV10-3 and TRBJ2-1; 10 bases match TRBD2. The germline V gene encodes CDR1 ENHRY and CDR2 SYGVKD. The J segment lost 8 bases and the V segment lost 5 bases, leaving 12 bases of the junction unmatched. CDR3 length: 16 residues. DNA of the CDR3: TGTGCCATCAGTTCCCAGAGCGGGGGGGCTGGCGATGAGCAGTTCTTC. It encodes CAISSQSGGAGDEQFF.

This clonotype was detected ten times or more. The V and J genes are TRBV30 and TRBJ2-7; 9 bases are shared with TRBD1. V shed 4 bases, J shed 1 base, and the junction held 8 bases outside the gene matches. CDR3 length: 15 residues. CDR1 GTSNPN and CDR2 SVGIG come from the germline V gene (reference sequence). The CDR3 reads CAWNNRDRASYEQYF. CDR3 bases: TGTGCCTGGAATAACCGGGACAGGGCGTCCTACGAGCAGTACTTC.

The genes are TRBV15 and TRBJ1-2; D is unclear. Deletions cut 5 bases from V and 0 bases from J, with 13 bases between. CDR1 and CDR2 from the germline V gene are LNHNV and YYDKDF (reference sequence). This CDR3 is 15 amino acids long. CDR3 amino acids: CATSFSRTSNYGYTF. The DNA for the CDR3 is TGTGCCACCAGCTTCTCCCGGACGTCTAACTATGGCTACACCTTC.

The table lists this clonotype with a count of one. This sequence joins TRBV18 and TRBJ1-1; D may be TRBD1 (6 bases). Trimming shortened V by 6 bases and J by 0 bases, and 17 bases separated the two germline ends. Per germline, CDR1 KGHSH and CDR2 LQKENI. The CDR3 extends over 16 amino acids. The CDR3 protein is CASSREQGRMNTEAFF. As DNA, the CDR3 is TGTGCCAGCTCGCGAGAACAGGGTCGAATGAACACTGAAGCTTTCTTT.

This clonotype was detected a few times. The gene calls are TRBV28 and TRBJ2-2; D is undetermined. The CDR3 is 15 residues long. V lost 3 bases and J lost 11, with 19 bases in between. CDR1 is MDHEN and CDR2 is SYDVKM in the germline V gene. The CDR3 spells CASSLGTMRTRELFF. The CDR3 bases are TGTGCCAGCAGTTTGGGAACGATGAGAACTCGAGAGCTGTTTTTT.

There are a few counts of this clonotype. This rearrangement joins TRBV3-1 to TRBJ2-5; D is perhaps TRBD1 or TRBD2 (5 bases each). Trimming pared 4 bases from V and 1 base from J, leaving 13 bases between. The CDR3 spans 15 residues. The germline gives CDR1 LGHDT, CDR2 YNNKEL (reference sequence). This CDR3 is CASSPIWGSQETQYF. CDR3 nucleotide sequence: TGTGCCAGCAGCCCCATCTGGGGGTCCCAAGAGACCCAGTACTTC.

The CDR3 region is CASSIPGYNEQFF. The CDR3 coding sequence is TGTGCCAGTAGTATTCCCGGGTACAATGAGCAGTTCTTC. This chain joins TRBV19 and TRBJ2-1; no clear D. CDR3 length: 13 residues. Trimming left V 3 bases short and J 4 bases short, with 7 bases between. In germline, CDR1 is LNHDA, CDR2 SQIVND (reference sequence).

Ten or more counts support this clonotype. The V and J genes are TRBV30 and TRBJ1-2; D unresolved. There are 13 residues in the CDR3. Germline V gene data show CDR1 as GTSNPN and CDR2 as SVGIG (reference sequence). V dropped 0 bases and J dropped 8 bases, with 13 bases sitting between them. The DNA of the CDR3 is TGTGCCTGGAGTGTACGGGGAGGAGGAGGCTACACCTTC. Its protein is CAWSVRGGGGYTF. Using reference TRBV30 and TRBJ1-2 for the parts outside the CDR3, the full variable domain is SQTIHQWPATLVQPVGSPLSLECTVEGTSNPNLYWYRQAAGRGLQLLFYSVGIGQISSEVPQNLSASRPQDRQFILSSKKLLLSDSGFYLCAWSVRGGGGYTFGSGTRLTVV.

This clonotype was picked up a small number of times. The gene calls are TRBV6-1 and TRBJ1-1; no firm D call. The CDR3 contains 14 residues. V lost 7 bases, J lost 0 bases, and 12 bases lay in between. Germline-derived CDR1 and CDR2 are MNHNS and SASEGT. CDR3 residues: CASTPQYMNTEAFF. CDR3 bases: TGTGCCAGCACCCCCCAATATATGAACACTGAAGCTTTCTTT.

This clonotype came up a few times. This rearrangement joins TRBV6-2 or TRBV6-3 to TRBJ1-5; D is uncertain. The CDR3 totals 15 residues. Trimming left V 6 bases short and J 4 bases short, with 16 bases between. In germline, CDR1 is MNHEY, CDR2 SVGEGT. The CDR3 sequence: CASRDTGIRNQPQHF. The CDR3 bases are TGTGCCAGCAGAGACACGGGTATCCGAAATCAGCCCCAGCATTTT.

There are many counts of this clonotype. The V call is TRBV6-2 or TRBV6-3, the J call TRBJ2-1; TRBD1 might be the D (6 bases). From germline, CDR1 is MNHEY and CDR2 SVGEGT. This CDR3 comprises 14 residues. The V end lost 0 bases, the J end lost 6 bases, and 9 bases lay between the germline ends. The CDR3 is CASSYSSRGNEQFF. The CDR3 DNA is TGTGCCAGCAGTTACTCGAGCAGGGGCAATGAGCAGTTCTTC.

There are many counts of this clonotype. The chain employs TRBV7-9 and TRBJ2-1; maybe TRBD2 (6 bases). Germline CDR1 is SEHNR and CDR2 is FQNEAQ (reference sequence). V dropped 6 bases and J dropped 7 bases, with 22 bases sitting between them. CDR3 length: 16 amino acids. In DNA, the CDR3 is TGTGCCAGCAGGGAATCGGAGGGCCAGGCGGAGAATGAGCAGTTCTTC. This gives the protein CASRESEGQAENEQFF.

This clonotype was counted ten times or more. The chain recombines TRBV6-1 with TRBJ1-6, with D maybe TRBD1 (5 bases). V lost 5 bases, J lost 13 bases, and 18 bases lay in between. Germline CDR1 and CDR2: MNHNS and SASEGT. This CDR3 has 14 residues. The DNA of the CDR3 is TGTGCCAGCAGTCTAGGGAGGGATAGGGGTCCCCTCCACTTT. Its protein is CASSLGRDRGPLHF.

As for this clonotype: This may be a read error, as it is one base from a much larger clone. V is TRBV30 and J is TRBJ1-1; a weak D match, TRBD1 (5 bases). V was cut by 5 bases and J by 3 bases, with 16 bases left in between. Germline V lookup: CDR1 GTSNPN, CDR2 SVGIG (reference sequence). The CDR3 length is 14 residues. CDR3 nucleotides: TGTGCCTGGGGGGCGGGTAGCAGGGACACTGAAGCTTTCTTT. Its translation: CAWGAGSRDTEAFF.

This clonotype appeared a few times. This chain uses TRBV24-1 with TRBJ1-2; no definite D call. This CDR3 region has 16 residues. V was clipped by 1 base and J by 6 bases, with 17 bases between them. Germline V gene data show CDR1 as KGHDR and CDR2 as SFDVKD. In DNA form, the CDR3 reads TGTGCCACCAGTGATTTCCGTCCGGACGGTCTACATGGCTACACCTTC. Protein sequence: CATSDFRPDGLHGYTF.

The chain joins TRBV4-1 to TRBJ2-7; 7 positions match TRBD2. The V gene's germline CDR1 is MGHRA and CDR2 YSYEKL. The CDR3 has 15 residues. V trimming: 4 bases; J trimming: 5 bases; junction bases outside the gene matches: 11. The chain's CDR3 is CASSLTLAVSHEQYF. The CDR3 region has the DNA TGCGCCAGCAGCCTAACCCTAGCGGTCTCTCACGAGCAGTACTTC.

Turning to this clonotype: This could be a read error, since a much larger clone is one nucleotide away. The chain is built from TRBV5-5 and TRBJ2-1; 13 bases are a match to TRBD2. The CDR3 is made up of 16 amino acids. The germline gives CDR1 SGHKS, CDR2 YYEKEE (reference sequence). CDR3 sequence: CAGSVGTGTSGDEQFF. In nucleotides, the CDR3 is TGTGCCGGCAGCGTAGGTACCGGGACTAGCGGGGATGAGCAGTTCTTC.

This clonotype turned up a few times. The chain combines TRBV20-1 with TRBJ1-2; D is ambiguous. Germline values: CDR1 DFQATT, CDR2 SNEGSKA (reference sequence). The CDR3 sequence is 12 residues long. V lost 6 bases, J lost 7 bases, and 15 bases lay in between. The CDR3 spells CSALKEGGGYTF. The DNA for the CDR3 is TGCAGTGCCTTAAAGGAGGGAGGTGGCTACACCTTC.

Ten or more counts support this clonotype. J is TRBJ1-2 and V is TRBV20-1, with 7 positions matching TRBD1. V gave up 3 bases and J gave up 3 bases; unmatched junction bases: 16. CDR1 and CDR2 (germline): DFQATT, SNEGSKA (reference sequence). The CDR3 length is 17 residues. The CDR3 DNA sequence: TGCAGTGCTAGTCCCTTGACTAACACAGGGGATTACTATGGCTACACCTTC. This codes for CSASPLTNTGDYYGYTF.

This clonotype was seen ten or more times. The V gene is TRBV12-3 or TRBV12-4, the J gene TRBJ2-7; the D is unclear. CDR3 length equals 16 residues. Trimming stripped 5 bases from V and 3 bases from J, with 20 bases between. This CDR3 is CASSPSGSRSFYEQYF. The CDR3 DNA is TGTGCCAGCAGTCCCTCCGGCAGCCGTTCTTTCTACGAGCAGTACTTC.

This clonotype was seen a single time. The chain employs TRBV10-3 and TRBJ2-1; D is unclear. This CDR3 is built from 12 residues. Germline CDR1 ENHRY, CDR2 SYGVKD. V was cut by 4 bases and J by 7 bases, with 8 bases left in between. CDR3 amino acids: CAISADWNEQFF. The CDR3 DNA reads TGTGCCATCAGTGCAGACTGGAATGAGCAGTTCTTC.

This clonotype showed up many times. This rearrangement joins TRBV6-1 to TRBJ2-1; D is possibly TRBD2 (6 bases). Trimming removed 6 bases at V and 4 bases at J, with 25 bases between. CDR3 length equals 18 residues. Germline V gene sequence: CDR1 MNHNS, CDR2 SASEGT. This CDR3 is CASRWREMSLKIYNEQFF. The CDR3 DNA reads as TGTGCCAGCAGGTGGAGGGAAATGAGCCTTAAAATTTACAATGAGCAGTTCTTC.

There are many counts of this clonotype. This chain connects TRBV11-2 to TRBJ2-3, with TRBD2 matching 12 bases. The trim removed 6 bases at V and 0 bases at J, leaving 4 bases unmatched. This CDR3 is built from 16 residues. Germline values: CDR1 SGHAT, CDR2 FQNNGV. CDR3: CASSGGTSGSTDTQYF. The CDR3 DNA sequence: TGTGCCAGCAGTGGAGGGACTAGCGGGAGCACAGATACGCAGTATTTT.

This clonotype was observed a few times. This chain links TRBV18 with TRBJ1-5; D gene ambiguous. Trimming removed 3 bases at V and 0 bases at J, with 15 bases between. Germline values: CDR1 KGHSH, CDR2 LQKENI. The CDR3 is 17 residues long. CDR3 sequence (DNA): TGTGCCAGCTCACCGCTCATCTCGCGACCTAGCAATCAGCCCCAGCATTTT. It translates to CASSPLISRPSNQPQHF.

A note on this clonotype: An end of the junction does not agree with germline; a read error may underlie this. The V and J genes are TRBV7-9 and TRBJ1-2; D might be TRBD1 (6 bases). This CDR3 has 13 amino acids. Germline lookup yields CDR1 SEHNR and CDR2 FQNEAQ (reference sequence). Here the CDR3 DNA reads TGTGCCAGCAGCTGGACAGAGAACTATGGCCACACCTTC. Amino acid sequence: CASSWTENYGHTF.

This clonotype occurred many times. The rearrangement joins TRBV18 to TRBJ2-5, with D possibly being TRBD1 (5 bases). Trimming cost V 0 bases and J 3 bases, with 8 bases left between them. The CDR3 covers 14 residues. CDR1 is KGHSH and CDR2 is LQKENI in the germline V gene. Here the CDR3 DNA reads TGTGCCAGCTCACCACCTGCCAGGGAAGAGACCCAGTACTTC. Translated: CASSPPAREETQYF.

This rearrangement joins TRBV12-3 or TRBV12-4 to TRBJ1-2; the match to TRBD1 covers 8 bases. This CDR3 has 16 residues. The junction had 16 bases not matched to a gene; V was cut back by 5 bases and J by 8 bases. The chain's CDR3 is CASSLSQTGEVGGYTF. As DNA, the CDR3 is TGTGCCAGCAGTCTCTCCCAGACAGGGGAGGTGGGGGGCTACACCTTC.

The rearrangement joins TRBV15 to TRBJ2-5; D ambiguous. The CDR3 length is 13 residues. Trimming stripped 1 base from V and 4 bases from J, with 7 bases between. Germline V lookup: CDR1 LNHNV, CDR2 YYDKDF (reference sequence). Here the CDR3 reads CATSRVWRETQYF. CDR3 coding DNA: TGTGCCACCAGCAGAGTATGGAGAGAGACCCAGTACTTC.